This TCR beta chain was identified in a study of cytomegalovirus exposure and HLA in healthy donors. Both 60 Vbeta primers and 13 Jbeta primers went into the PCR. TCRdb keeps only in-frame clones here, not all; method: immunoSEQ multiplex PCR. Of under 200,000 clones in the sample, around 79% were seen once. The CDR3 has 13 amino acids. Germline V CDR1 and CDR2: SGHRS, YFSETQ. The germline V and J ends were trimmed by 1 base and 9 bases, with 11 bases remaining between them. Of note for this clone: Its antigen is currently unknown.

Study-level results: Analyzed later, association rates of TCRs varied across HLA loci, with DRB1 most and HLA-C fewest. Reportedly, HLA-A and HLA-B alleles of most subjects were accurately predicted from TCR beta.

Sequencing was performed on PBMCs. The chain couples TRBV5-1 to TRBJ2-1; perhaps TRBD1 as D (6 bases). This clonotype originated in a man aged 35-49 years in good health and CMV-seronegative. The CDR3 reads CASSLPGVGEQFF. For the CDR3, the DNA is TGCGCCAGCAGCTTGCCAGGGGTTGGTGAGCAGTTCTTC.